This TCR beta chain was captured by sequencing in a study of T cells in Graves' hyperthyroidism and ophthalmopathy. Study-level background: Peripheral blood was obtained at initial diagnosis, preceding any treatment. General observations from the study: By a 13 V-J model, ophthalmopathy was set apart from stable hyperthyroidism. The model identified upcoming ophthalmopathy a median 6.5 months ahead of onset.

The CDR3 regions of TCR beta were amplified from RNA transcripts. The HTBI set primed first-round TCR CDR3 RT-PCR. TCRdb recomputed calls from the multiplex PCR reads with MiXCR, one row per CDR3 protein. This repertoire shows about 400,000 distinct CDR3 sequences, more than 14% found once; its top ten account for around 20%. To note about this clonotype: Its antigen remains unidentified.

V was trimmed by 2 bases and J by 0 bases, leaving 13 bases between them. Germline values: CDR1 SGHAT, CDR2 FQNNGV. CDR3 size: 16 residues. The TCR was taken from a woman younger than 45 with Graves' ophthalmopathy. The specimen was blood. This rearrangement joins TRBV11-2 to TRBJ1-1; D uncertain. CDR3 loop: CASSLRPADVNTEAFF. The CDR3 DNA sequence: TGTGCCAGCAGCTTAAGGCCAGCGGATGTGAACACTGAAGCTTTCTTT.